These 4 T cell receptor beta chains were sequenced from one sample in a study of cytomegalovirus exposure and HLA in healthy donors. The PCR had 60 Vbeta and 13 Jbeta primers. Generated by immunoSEQ multiplex PCR, the TCRdb table keeps only in-frame clones and is missing some. The sample has just under 150,000 clones, around 85% seen once. The sequencing sample was made of PBMCs. These receptors all come from a woman aged 25 to 39 in good health and CMV-seronegative.

The chain employs TRBV9 and TRBJ2-1; 13 bases align to TRBD2. The ends lost 4 bases at V and 8 bases at J; junction bases unmatched: 6. The germline CDR1 and CDR2 sequences are SGDLS and YYNGEE. The CDR3 spans 15 residues. The CDR3 sequence: CASSPGTSGNDEQFF. The CDR3 DNA reads TGTGCCAGCAGCCCCGGGACTAGCGGGAACGATGAGCAGTTCTTC. Supplemented by reference TRBV9 and TRBJ2-1, the full variable domain reads DSGVTQTPKHLITATGQRVTLRCSPRSGDLSVYWYQQSLDQGLQFLIQYYNGEERAKGNILERFSAQQFPDLHSELNLSSLELGDSALYFCASSPGTSGNDEQFFGPGTRLTVL.

The gene calls are TRBV5-1 and TRBJ1-1; the D is unclear. Germline V gene sequence: CDR1 SGHRS, CDR2 YFSETQ. The CDR3 is 12 residues long. The V end lost 5 bases, the J end lost 3 bases, and 8 bases lay between the germline ends. In DNA, the CDR3 is TGCGCCAGCAGTAAGGGAGACACTGAAGCTTTCTTT. Encoded protein: CASSKGDTEAFF.

The chain uses TRBV18 and TRBJ2-5; unclear D gene. CDR1 and CDR2 from the germline V gene are KGHSH and LQKENI. Trimming pared 6 bases from V and 3 bases from J, leaving 8 bases between. This CDR3 spans 12 amino acids. CDR3 coding DNA: TGTGCCAGCTCGCCCCACAAAGAGACCCAGTACTTC. Encoded protein: CASSPHKETQYF.

The table lists this clone with a few counts. This chain uses TRBV6-1 with TRBJ1-4; D may be TRBD1 (5 bases). Trimming shortened V by 0 bases and J by 8 bases, and 7 bases separated the two germline ends. This CDR3 is built from 13 residues. Germline V CDR1 and CDR2: MNHNS, SASEGT. In DNA, the CDR3 is TGTGCCAGCAGTGAAGCCCGGACAGAAAAACTGTTTTTT. Translating gives CASSEARTEKLFF.